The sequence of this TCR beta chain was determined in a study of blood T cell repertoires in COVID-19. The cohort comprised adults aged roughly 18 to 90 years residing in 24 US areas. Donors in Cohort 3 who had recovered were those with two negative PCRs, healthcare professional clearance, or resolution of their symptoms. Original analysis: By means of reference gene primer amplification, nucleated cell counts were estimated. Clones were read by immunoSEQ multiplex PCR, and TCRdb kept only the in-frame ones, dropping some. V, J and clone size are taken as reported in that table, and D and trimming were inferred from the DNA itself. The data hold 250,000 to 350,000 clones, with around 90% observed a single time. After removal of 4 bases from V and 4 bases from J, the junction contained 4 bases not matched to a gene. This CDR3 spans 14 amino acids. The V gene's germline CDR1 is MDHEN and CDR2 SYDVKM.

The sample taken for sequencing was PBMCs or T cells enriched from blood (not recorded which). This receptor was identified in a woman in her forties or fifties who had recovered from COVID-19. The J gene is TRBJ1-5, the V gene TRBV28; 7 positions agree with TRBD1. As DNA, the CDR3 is TGTGCCAGCAGTTCGACAGGGTTTAATCAGCCCCAGCATTTT. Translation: CASSSTGFNQPQHF.